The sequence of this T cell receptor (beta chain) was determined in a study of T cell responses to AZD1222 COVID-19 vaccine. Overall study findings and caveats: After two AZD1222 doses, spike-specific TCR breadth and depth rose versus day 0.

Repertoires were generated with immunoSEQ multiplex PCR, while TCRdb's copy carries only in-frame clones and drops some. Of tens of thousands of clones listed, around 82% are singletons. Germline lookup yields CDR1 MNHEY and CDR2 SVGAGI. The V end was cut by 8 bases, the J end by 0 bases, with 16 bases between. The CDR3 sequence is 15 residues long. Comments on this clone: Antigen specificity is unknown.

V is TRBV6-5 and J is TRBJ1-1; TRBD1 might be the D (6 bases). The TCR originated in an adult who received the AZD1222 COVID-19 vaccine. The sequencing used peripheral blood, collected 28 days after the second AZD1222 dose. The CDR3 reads CASRVQDRLNTEAFF. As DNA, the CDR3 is TGTGCCAGCCGGGTCCAAGACAGGCTGAACACTGAAGCTTTCTTT.